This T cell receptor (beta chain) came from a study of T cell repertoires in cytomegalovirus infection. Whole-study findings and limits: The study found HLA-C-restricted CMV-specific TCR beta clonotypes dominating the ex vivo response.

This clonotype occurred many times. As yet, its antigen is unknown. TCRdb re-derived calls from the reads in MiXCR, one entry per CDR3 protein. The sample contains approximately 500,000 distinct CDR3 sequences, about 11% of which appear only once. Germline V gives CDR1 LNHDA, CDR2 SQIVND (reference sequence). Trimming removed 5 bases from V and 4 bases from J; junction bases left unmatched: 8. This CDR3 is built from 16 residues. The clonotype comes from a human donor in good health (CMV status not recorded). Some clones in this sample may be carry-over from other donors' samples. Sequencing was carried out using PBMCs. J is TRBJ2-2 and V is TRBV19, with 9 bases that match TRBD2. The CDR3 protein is CASSAPGTSSTGELFF. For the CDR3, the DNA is TGTGCCAGTAGTGCACCCGGGACTAGCAGCACCGGGGAGCTGTTTTTT.